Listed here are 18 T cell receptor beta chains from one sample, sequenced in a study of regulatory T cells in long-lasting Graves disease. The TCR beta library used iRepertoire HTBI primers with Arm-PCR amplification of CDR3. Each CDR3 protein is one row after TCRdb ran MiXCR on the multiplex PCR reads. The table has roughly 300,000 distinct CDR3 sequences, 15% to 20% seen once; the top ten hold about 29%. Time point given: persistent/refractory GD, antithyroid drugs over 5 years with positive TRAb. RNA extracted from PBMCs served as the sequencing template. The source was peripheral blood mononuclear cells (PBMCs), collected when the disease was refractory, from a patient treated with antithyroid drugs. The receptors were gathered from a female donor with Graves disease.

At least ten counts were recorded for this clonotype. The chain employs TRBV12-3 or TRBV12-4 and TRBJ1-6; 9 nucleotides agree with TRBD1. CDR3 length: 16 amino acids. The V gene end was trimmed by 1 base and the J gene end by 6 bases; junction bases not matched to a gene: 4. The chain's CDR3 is CASSLGSDRGNSPLHF. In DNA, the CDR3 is TGTGCCAGCAGTTTAGGGTCGGACAGGGGTAATTCACCCCTCCACTTT.

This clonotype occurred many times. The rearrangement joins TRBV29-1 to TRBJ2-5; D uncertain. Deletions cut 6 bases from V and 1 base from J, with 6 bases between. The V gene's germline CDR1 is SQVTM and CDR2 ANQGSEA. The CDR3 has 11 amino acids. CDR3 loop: CSVAPQETQYF. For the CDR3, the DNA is TGCAGCGTGGCCCCCCAAGAGACCCAGTACTTC. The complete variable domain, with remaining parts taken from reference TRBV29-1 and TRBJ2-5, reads SAVISQKPSRDICQRGTSLTIQCQVDSQVTMMFWYRQQPGQSLTLIATANQGSEATYESGFVIDKFPISRPNLTFSTLTVSNMSPEDSSIYLCSVAPQETQYFGPGTRLLVL.

The CDR3 DNA sequence: TGTGCCAGCAGCCCCCGGGACAGGAACTACGAGCAGTACTTC. It encodes CASSPRDRNYEQYF. The chain is built from TRBV7-9 and TRBJ2-7, with 8 positions matching TRBD1. The CDR3 runs 14 residues. Trimming cost V 5 bases and J 3 bases; bases outside gene matches: 6. CDR1 and CDR2 (germline): SEHNR, FQNEAQ (reference sequence).

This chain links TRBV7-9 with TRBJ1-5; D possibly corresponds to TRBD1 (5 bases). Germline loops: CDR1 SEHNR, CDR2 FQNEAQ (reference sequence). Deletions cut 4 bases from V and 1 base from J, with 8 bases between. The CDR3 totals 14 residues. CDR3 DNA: TGTGCCAGCAGCTCGGCAGGGAGCAATCAGCCCCAGCATTTT. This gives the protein CASSSAGSNQPQHF.

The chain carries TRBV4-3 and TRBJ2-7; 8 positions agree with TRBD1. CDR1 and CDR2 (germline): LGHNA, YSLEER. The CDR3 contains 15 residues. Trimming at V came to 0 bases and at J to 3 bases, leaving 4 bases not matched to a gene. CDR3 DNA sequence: TGCGCCAGCAGCCAAGATCTGGACAGGGACTACGAGCAGTACTTC. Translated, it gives CASSQDLDRDYEQYF.

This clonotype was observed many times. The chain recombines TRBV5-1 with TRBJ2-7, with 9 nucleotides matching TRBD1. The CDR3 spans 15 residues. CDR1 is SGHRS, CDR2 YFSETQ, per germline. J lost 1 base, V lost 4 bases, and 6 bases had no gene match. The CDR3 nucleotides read TGCGCCAGCAGCGGGGGGACAGGGTATTCCTACGAGCAGTACTTC. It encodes CASSGGTGYSYEQYF.

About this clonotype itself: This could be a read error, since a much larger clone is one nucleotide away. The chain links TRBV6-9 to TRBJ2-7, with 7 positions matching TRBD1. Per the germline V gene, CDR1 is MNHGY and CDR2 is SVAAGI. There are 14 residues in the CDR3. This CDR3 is CACSYDRATYEQYF. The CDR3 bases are TGTGCCTGCAGTTACGACAGGGCCACCTACGAGCAGTACTTC.

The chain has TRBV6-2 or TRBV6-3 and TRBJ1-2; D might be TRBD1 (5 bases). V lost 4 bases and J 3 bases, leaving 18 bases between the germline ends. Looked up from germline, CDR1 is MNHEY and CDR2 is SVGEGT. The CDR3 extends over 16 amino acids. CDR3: CASSWAQIPGDYGYTF. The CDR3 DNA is TGTGCCAGCAGTTGGGCCCAGATCCCGGGGGACTATGGCTACACCTTC.

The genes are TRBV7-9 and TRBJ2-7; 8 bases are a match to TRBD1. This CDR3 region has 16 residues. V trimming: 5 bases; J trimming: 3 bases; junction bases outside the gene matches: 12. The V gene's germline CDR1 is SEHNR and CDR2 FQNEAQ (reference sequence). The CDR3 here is CASSLLGQGAYYEQYF. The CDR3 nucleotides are TGTGCCAGCAGCCTCCTCGGTCAGGGGGCCTACTACGAGCAGTACTTC.

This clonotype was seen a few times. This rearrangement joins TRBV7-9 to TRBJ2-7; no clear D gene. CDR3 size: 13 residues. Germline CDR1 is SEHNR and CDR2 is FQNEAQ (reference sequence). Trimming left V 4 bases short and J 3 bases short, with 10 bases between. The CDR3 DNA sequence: TGTGCCAGCAGCTCAGGTCGTTACTACGAGCAGTACTTC. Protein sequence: CASSSGRYYEQYF.

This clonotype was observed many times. The CDR3 sequence: CASSDPSGGYEQYF. The CDR3 DNA sequence: TGCGCCAGCAGTGATCCTAGCGGGGGGTACGAGCAGTACTTC. The chain combines TRBV10-2 with TRBJ2-7; 11 positions match TRBD2. The ends lost 3 bases at V and 4 bases at J; junction bases unmatched: 2. CDR3 size: 14 residues. Germline V gene data show CDR1 as WSHSY and CDR2 as SAAADI.

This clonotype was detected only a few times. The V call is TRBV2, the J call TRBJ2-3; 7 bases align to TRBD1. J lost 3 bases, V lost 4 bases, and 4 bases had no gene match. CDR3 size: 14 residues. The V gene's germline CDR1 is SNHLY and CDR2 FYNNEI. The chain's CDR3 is CASSVTGLTDTQYF. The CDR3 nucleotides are TGTGCCAGCAGTGTGACAGGGCTGACAGATACGCAGTATTTT.

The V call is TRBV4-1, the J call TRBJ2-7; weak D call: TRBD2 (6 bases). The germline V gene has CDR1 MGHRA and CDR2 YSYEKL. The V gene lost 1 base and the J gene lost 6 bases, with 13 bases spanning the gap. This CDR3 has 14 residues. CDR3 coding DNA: TGCGCCAGCAGCCAAGCGAGGAGGGGAGTCGAGCAGTACTTC. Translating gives CASSQARRGVEQYF.

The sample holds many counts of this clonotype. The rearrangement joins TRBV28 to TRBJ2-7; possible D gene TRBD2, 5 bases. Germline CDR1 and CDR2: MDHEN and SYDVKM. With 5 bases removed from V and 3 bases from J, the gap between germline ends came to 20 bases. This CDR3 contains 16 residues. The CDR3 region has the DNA TGTGCCAGCAGTCCCGAAAAGAGGGCGCCACTCTACGAGCAGTACTTC. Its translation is CASSPEKRAPLYEQYF.

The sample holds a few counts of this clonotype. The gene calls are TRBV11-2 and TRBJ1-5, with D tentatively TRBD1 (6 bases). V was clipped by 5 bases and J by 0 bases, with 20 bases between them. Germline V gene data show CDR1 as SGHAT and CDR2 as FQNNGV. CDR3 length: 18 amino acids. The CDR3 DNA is TGTGCCAGCAGCCATGGCGCATTGGGGACATATAGCAATCAGCCCCAGCATTTT. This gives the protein CASSHGALGTYSNQPQHF.

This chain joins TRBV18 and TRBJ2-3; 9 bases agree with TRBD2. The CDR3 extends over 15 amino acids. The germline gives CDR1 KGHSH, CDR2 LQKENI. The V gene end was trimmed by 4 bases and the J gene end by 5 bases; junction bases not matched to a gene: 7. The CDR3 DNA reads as TGTGCCAGCTCACGGCGGGGGGGCCGAGGAGATACGCAGTATTTT. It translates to CASSRRGGRGDTQYF.

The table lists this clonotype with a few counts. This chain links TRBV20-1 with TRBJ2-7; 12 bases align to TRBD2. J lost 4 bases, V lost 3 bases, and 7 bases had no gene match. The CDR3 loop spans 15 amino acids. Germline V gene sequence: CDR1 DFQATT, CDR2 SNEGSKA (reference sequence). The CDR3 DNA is TGCAGTGCTAGCCCCCGGACTAGCGGGAATTACGAGCAGTACTTC. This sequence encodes CSASPRTSGNYEQYF.

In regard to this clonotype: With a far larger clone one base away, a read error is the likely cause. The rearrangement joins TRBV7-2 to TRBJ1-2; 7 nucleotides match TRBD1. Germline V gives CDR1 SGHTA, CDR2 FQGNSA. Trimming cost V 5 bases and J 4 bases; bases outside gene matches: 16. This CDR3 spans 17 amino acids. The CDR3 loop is CASSPRQGRGASYGYTF. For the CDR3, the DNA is TGTGCCAGCAGCCCTAGACAGGGTCGGGGGGCTAGCTATGGCTACACCTTC.